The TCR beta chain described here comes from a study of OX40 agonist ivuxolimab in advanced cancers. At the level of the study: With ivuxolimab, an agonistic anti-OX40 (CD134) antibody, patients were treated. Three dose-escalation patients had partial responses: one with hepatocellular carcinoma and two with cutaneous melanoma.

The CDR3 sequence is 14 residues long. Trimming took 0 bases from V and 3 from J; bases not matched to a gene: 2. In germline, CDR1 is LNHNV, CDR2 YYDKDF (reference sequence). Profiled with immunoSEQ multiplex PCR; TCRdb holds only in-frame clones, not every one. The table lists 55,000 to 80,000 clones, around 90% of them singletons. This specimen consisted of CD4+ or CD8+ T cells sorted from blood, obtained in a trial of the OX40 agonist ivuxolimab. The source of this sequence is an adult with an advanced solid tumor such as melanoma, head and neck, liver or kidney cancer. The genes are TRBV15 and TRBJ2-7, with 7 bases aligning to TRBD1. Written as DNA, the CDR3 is TGTGCCACCAGCAGAGAAAGGGGGCTCTACGAGCAGTACTTC. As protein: CATSRERGLYEQYF. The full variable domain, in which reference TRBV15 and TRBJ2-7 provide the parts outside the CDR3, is DAMVIQNPRYQVTQFGKPVTLSCSQTLNHNVMYWYQQKSSQAPKLLFHYYDKDFNNEADTPDNFQSRRPNTSFCFLDIRSPGLGDTAMYLCATSRERGLYEQYFGPGTRLTVT.